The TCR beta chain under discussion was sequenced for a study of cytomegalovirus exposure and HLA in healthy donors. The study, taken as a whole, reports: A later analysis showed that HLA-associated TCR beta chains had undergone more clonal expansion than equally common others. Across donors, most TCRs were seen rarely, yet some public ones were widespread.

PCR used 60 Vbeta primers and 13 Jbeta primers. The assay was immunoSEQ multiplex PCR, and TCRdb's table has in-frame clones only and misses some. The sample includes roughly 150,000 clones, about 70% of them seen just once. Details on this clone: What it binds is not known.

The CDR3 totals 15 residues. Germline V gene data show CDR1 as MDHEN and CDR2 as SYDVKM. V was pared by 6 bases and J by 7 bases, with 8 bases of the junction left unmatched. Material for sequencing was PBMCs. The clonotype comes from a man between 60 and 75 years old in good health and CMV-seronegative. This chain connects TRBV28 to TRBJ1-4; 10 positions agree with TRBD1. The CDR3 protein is CASRLTGGASEKLFF. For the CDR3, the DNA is TGTGCCAGCAGGCTGACAGGGGGCGCGAGTGAAAAACTGTTTTTT.